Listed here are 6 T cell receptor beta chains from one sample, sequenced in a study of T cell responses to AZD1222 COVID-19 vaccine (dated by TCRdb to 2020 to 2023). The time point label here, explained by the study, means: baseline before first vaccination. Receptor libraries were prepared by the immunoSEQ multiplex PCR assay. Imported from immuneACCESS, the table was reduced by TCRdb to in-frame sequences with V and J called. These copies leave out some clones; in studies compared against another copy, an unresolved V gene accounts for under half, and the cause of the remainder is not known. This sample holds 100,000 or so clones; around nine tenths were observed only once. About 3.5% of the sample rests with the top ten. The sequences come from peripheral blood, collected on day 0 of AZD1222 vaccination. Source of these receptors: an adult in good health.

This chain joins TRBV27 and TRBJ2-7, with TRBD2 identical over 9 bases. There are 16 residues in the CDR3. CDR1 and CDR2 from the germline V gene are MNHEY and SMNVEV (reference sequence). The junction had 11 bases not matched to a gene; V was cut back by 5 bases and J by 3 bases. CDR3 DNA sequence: TGTGCCAGCAGTAGACATGGTAGCGGGAGCGGCTACGAGCAGTACTTC. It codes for CASSRHGSGSGYEQYF.

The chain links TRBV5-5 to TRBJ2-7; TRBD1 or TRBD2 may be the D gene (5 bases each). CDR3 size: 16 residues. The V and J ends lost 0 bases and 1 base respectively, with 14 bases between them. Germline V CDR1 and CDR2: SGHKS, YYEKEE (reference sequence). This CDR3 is CASSLDAGTVSYEQYF. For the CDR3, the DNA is TGTGCCAGCAGCTTGGACGCCGGGACCGTGTCCTACGAGCAGTACTTC.

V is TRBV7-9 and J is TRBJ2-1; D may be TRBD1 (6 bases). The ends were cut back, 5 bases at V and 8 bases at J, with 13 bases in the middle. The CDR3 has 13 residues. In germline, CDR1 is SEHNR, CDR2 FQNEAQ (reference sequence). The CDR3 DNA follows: TGTGCCAGCAGCCCCAACAGGGTCGATGAGCAGTTCTTC. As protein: CASSPNRVDEQFF.

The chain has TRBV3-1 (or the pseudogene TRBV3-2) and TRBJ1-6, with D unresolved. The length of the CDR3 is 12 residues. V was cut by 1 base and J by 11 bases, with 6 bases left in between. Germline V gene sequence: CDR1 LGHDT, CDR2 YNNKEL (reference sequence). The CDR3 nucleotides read TGTGCCAGCAGCCAAGGGCCTCCACCCCTCCACTTT. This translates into CASSQGPPPLHF.

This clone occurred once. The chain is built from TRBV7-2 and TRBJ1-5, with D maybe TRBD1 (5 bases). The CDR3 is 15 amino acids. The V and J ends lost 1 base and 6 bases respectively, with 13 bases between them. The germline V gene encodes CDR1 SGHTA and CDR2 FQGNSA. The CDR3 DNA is TGTGCCAGCAGCTTAGACAGGAGCAAGCGTCAGCCCCAGCATTTT. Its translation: CASSLDRSKRQPQHF.

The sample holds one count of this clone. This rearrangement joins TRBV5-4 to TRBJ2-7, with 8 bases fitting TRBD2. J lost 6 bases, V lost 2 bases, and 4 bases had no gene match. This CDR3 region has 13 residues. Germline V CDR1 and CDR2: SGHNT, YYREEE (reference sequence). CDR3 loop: CASSFPGGREQYF. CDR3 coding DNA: TGTGCCAGCAGCTTTCCGGGGGGGCGCGAGCAGTACTTC.